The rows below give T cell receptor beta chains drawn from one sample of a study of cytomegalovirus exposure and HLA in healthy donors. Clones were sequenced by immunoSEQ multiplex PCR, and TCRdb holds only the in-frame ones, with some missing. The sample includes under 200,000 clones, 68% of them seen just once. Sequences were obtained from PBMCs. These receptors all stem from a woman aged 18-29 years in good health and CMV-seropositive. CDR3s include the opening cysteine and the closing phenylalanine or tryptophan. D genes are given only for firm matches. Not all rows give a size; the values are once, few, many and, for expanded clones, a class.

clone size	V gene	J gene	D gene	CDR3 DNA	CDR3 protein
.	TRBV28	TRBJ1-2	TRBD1	TGTGCCAGCAGTTATCACGGGACAGGGAACTATGGCTACACCTTC	CASSYHGTGNYGYTF
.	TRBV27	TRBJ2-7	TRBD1	TGTGCCAGCAGTTACTCACAGGGGGCGACCTACGAGCAGTACTTC	CASSYSQGATYEQYF
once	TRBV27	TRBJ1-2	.	TGTGCCAGCAGTTTAACCTGGGGCCAAAGGAAGGCTAACTATGGCTACACCTTC	CASSLTWGQRKANYGYTF
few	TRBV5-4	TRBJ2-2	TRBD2	TGTGCCAGCAGAGCTACCGGGACTAGCGCCTCGGAGCTGTTTTTT	CASRATGTSASELFF
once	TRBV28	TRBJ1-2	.	TGTGCCAGCAGTTACAAAGGCTACACCTTC	CASSYKGYTF
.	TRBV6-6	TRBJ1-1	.	TGTGCCAGCAAAGGGCAGGGCACTGAAGCTTTCTTT	CASKGQGTEAFF
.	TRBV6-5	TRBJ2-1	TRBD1	TGTGCCAGCAGTCGCGACAGGGGCCATGAGCAGTTCTTC	CASSRDRGHEQFF
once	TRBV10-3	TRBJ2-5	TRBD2	TGTGCCATCAGTATGGGGGGGGAGTCCCCCCAAGAGACCCAGTACTTC	CAISMGGESPQETQYF
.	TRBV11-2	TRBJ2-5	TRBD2	TGTGCCAGCAGCCCCCGACTAGCGGGGGGTGTAGAGACCCAGTACTTC	CASSPRLAGGVETQYF
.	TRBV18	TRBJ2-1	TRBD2	TGTGCCAGCTCAACCTCAGTTCCGGGACTAGCGGGAACCCAATGTCTCTTC	CASSTSVPGLAGTQCLF
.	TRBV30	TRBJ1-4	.	TGTGCCTGGAGTCTAACAGGCGGCGGATTAACTAATGAAAAACTGTTTTTT	CAWSLTGGGLTNEKLFF
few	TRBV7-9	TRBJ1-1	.	TGTGCCAGCAGCTTCCGGGAAGGAACTGAAGCTTTCTTT	CASSFREGTEAFF
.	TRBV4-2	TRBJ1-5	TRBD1	TGTGCCAGCAGCCAAGGGGGAGGCCAACGGGACAGTGTCAATCAGCCCCAGCATTTT	CASSQGGGQRDSVNQPQHF
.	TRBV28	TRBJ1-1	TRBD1	TGTGCCAGCATCAGGGGACAGCTGAACACTGAAGCTTTCTTT	CASIRGQLNTEAFF
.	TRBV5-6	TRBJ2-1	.	TGTGCCAGCAGCTTGGGCCTAGCCCCGATTGACAATGAGCAGTTCTTC	CASSLGLAPIDNEQFF
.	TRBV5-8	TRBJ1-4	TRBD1	TGTGCCAGCAGCTTTCAGGGGGCTTCGACTAATGAAAAACTGTTTTTT	CASSFQGASTNEKLFF
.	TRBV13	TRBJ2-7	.	TGTGCCAGCAGCTTATCGCCCGGGGAGCAGTACTTC	CASSLSPGEQYF
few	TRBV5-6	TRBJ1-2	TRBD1	TGTGCCAGCAGCTTGGCGACAGGGAACGGCTACACCTTC	CASSLATGNGYTF
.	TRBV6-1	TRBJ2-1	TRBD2	TGTGCCAGCGCGCAGCTTAGCGGGAGGAATAGTGAGCAGTTCTTC	CASAQLSGRNSEQFF
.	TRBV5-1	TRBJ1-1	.	TGCGCCAGCAGCTTGGGCAGGAACACTGAAGCTTTCTTT	CASSLGRNTEAFF
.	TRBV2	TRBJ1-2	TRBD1	TGTGCCAGCAGTGGGACAGGGGGCGGTGTAGGCTACACCTTC	CASSGTGGGVGYTF
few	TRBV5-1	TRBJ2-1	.	TGCGCCAGCAGCTTACCGGGAGAGCAGTTCTTC	CASSLPGEQFF
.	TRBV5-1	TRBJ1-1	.	TGCGCCAGCAGCTTGGACATGAACACTGAAGCTTTCTTT	CASSLDMNTEAFF
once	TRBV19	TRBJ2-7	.	TGTGCCAGTAGTATCCAGGACTCCTACGAGCAGTACTTC	CASSIQDSYEQYF
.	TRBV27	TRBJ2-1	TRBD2	TGTGCCAGCAGTCCTACTACTAGCGGGACCTACAATGAGCAGTTCTTC	CASSPTTSGTYNEQFF
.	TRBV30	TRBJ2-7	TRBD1	TGTGCCTGGACTCCGACAGGGGTCGAGCAGTACTTC	CAWTPTGVEQYF
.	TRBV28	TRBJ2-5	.	TGTGCCAGCAGTTTGATGGTTTGGACAGCTTTAGAGACCCAGTACTTC	CASSLMVWTALETQYF
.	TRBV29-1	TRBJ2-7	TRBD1	TGCAGCGTCGAGGACAGGGGCTCCTACGAGCAGTACTTC	CSVEDRGSYEQYF
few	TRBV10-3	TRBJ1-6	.	TGTGCCATCAGTGGGGGGGATAATAATTCACCCCTCCACTTT	CAISGGDNNSPLHF
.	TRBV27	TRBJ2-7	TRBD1	TGTGCCAGCAGTCTCACCGGGACAGGGCATTACGAGCAGTACTTC	CASSLTGTGHYEQYF
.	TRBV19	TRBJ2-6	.	TGTGCCAGTAGTATCCAAGGGAGTTGGATCCCTGGGGCCAACGTCCTGACTTTC	CASSIQGSWIPGANVLTF
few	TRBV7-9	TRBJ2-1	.	TGTGCCAGCAGCTTATCCGGGACAAATGAGCAGTTCTTC	CASSLSGTNEQFF
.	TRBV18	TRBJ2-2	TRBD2	TGTGCCAGCTCACCCGGACTAGCGGGAGAGCCCGGGGAGCTGTTTTTT	CASSPGLAGEPGELFF
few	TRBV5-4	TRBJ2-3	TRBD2	TGTGCCAGCAGTCTAAGACTAGCGGGAGAAACAGATACGCAGTATTTT	CASSLRLAGETDTQYF
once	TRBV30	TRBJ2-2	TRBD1	TGTGCCTGGAGTTCCCCACAGGGGATGAACACCGGGGAGCTGTTTTTT	CAWSSPQGMNTGELFF
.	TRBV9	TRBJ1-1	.	TGTGCCAGCAGCGTAGAGGGGGTTGGCACTGAAGCTTTCTTT	CASSVEGVGTEAFF
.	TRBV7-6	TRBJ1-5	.	TGTGCCAGCAGCTTAGGGGGCGGCAATCAGCCCCAGCATTTT	CASSLGGGNQPQHF
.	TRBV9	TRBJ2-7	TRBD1	TGTGCCAGCAGCGTAGACAGGGGCCACGAGCAGTACTTC	CASSVDRGHEQYF
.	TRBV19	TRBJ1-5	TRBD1	TGTGCCAGTAGTACGCCCTCTGTGGACAGGCGTTATAGCAATCAGCCCCAGCATTTT	CASSTPSVDRRYSNQPQHF
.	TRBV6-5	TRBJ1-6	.	TGTGCCAGCAGTTACTCGAGGGTTAGCGTAAATTCACCCCTCCACTTT	CASSYSRVSVNSPLHF
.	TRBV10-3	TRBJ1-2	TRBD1	TGTGCCATCAGTGACGACAGGGGGGGCGACTATGGCTACACCTTC	CAISDDRGGDYGYTF
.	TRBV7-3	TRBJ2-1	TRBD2	TGTGCCAGCAGTTCCGGACTAGCGGGAAGGGATGAGCAGTTCTTC	CASSSGLAGRDEQFF
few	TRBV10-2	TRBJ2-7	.	TGCGCCAGCAGTGAGTCGGGCCAGGTCTTTACCTACGAGCAGTACTTC	CASSESGQVFTYEQYF
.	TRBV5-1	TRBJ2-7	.	TGCGCCAGCAGCAAAAACAGAGTCGATTTATCCTACGAGCAGTACTTC	CASSKNRVDLSYEQYF
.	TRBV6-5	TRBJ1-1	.	TGTGCCAGCAGGTCGGGGGGGTTTAGCACTGAAGCTTTCTTT	CASRSGGFSTEAFF
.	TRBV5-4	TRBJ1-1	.	TGTGCCAGCAGCTTGGGCAGGGACACTGAAGCTTTCTTT	CASSLGRDTEAFF
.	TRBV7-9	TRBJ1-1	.	TGTGCCAGCAGCTCCCTTGCTGAAGCTTTCTTT	CASSSLAEAFF
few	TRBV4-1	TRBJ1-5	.	TGCGCCAGCAGCCAAGGACAGAGCCGCCCTCGGCATTTT	CASSQGQSRPRHF
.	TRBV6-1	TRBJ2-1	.	TGTGCCAGCAGTGGCGGGGGCGGGGGCTCCTACAATGAGCAGTTCTTC	CASSGGGGGSYNEQFF
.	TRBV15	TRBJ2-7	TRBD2	TGTGCCACCAGCAGAGGCCGGTGGGCTAGCGGAGACTTACAAGAGCAGTACTTC	CATSRGRWASGDLQEQYF
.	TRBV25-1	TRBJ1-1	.	TGTGCCAGCAGTGAAGTGAGGGGCAGGGGGAACACTGAAGCTTTCTTT	CASSEVRGRGNTEAFF
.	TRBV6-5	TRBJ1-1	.	TGTGCCAGCAGTTCAATAGCGCACACTGAAGCTTTCTTT	CASSSIAHTEAFF
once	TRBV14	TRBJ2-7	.	TGTGCCAGCAGCGAGGTTTCTAGCTACGAGCAGTACTTC	CASSEVSSYEQYF
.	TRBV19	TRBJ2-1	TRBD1	TGTGCCAGTAGTATAGCTCAGGGGGCCTTGAGCTCCTACAATGAGCAGTTCTTC	CASSIAQGALSSYNEQFF
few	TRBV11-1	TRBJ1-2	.	TGTGCCAGCAGCTTAGGGGAGGCCGCGGACCTCTATGGCTACACCTTC	CASSLGEAADLYGYTF
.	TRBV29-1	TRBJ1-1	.	TGCAGCGCCGGGTCTGGCACTGAAGCTTTCTTT	CSAGSGTEAFF
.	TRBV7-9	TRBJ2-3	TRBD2	TGTGCCAGCAGCTTGGAGGAGGGAGGGAGCACAGATACGCAGTATTTT	CASSLEEGGSTDTQYF